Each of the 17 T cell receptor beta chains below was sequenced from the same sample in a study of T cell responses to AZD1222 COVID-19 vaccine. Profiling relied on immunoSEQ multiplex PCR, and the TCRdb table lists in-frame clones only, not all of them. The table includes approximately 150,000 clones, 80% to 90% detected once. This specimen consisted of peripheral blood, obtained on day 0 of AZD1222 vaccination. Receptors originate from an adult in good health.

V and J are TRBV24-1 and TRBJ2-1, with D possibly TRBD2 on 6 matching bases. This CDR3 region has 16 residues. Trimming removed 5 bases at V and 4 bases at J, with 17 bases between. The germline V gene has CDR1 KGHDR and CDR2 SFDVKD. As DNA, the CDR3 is TGTGCCACCAGTGTACGAGGGAGGACCCAATACAATGAGCAGTTCTTC. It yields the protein CATSVRGRTQYNEQFF.

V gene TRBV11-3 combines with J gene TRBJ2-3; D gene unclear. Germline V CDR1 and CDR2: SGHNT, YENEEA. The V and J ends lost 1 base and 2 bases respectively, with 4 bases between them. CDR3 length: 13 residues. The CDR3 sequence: CASSLVFTDTQYF. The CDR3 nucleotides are TGTGCCAGCAGCTTAGTTTTCACAGATACGCAGTATTTT.

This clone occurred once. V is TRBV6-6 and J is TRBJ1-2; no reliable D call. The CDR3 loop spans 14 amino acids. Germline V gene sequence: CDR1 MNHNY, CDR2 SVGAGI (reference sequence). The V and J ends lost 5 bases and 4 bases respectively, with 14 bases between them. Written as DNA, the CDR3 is TGTGCCAGCAGTCAGAACCCCTCTAGCTATGGCTACACCTTC. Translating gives CASSQNPSSYGYTF.

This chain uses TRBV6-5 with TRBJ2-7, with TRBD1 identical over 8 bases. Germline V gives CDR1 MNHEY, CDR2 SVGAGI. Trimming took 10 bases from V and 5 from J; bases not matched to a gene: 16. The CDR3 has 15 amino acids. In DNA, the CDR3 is TGTGCCACCGCCTCGGTCGGGACAGGTAGCAACGAGCAGTACTTC. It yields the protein CATASVGTGSNEQYF.

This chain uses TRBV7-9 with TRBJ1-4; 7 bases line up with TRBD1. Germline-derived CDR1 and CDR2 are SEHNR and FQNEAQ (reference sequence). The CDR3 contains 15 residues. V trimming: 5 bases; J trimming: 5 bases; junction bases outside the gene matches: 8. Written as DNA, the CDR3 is TGTGCCAGCAGCCCTGGACAGGCTAGAAATGAAAAACTGTTTTTT. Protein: CASSPGQARNEKLFF. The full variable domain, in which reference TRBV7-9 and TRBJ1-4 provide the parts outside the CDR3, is DTGVSQNPRHKITKRGQNVTFRCDPISEHNRLYWYRQTLGQGPEFLTYFQNEAQLEKSRLLSDRFSAERPKGSFSTLEIQRTEQGDSAMYLCASSPGQARNEKLFFGSGTQLSVL.

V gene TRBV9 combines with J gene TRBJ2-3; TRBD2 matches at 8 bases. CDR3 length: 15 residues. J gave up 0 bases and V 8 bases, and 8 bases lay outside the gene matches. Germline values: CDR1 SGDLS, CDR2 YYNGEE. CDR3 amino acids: CASSPGGDSTDTQYF. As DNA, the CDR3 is TGTGCCAGTTCTCCGGGGGGGGATAGCACAGATACGCAGTATTTT.

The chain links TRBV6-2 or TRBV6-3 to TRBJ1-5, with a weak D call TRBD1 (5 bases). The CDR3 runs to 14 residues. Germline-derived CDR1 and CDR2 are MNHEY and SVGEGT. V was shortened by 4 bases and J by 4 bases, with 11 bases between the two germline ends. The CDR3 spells CASSSRDLNQPQHF. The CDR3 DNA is TGTGCCAGCAGTTCCCGGGACCTAAATCAGCCCCAGCATTTT.

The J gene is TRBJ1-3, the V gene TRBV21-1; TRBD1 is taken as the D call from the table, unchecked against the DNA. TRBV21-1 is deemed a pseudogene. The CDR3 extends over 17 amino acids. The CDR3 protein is CASSTQVPFRSSNTIYF. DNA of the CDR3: TGTGCCAGCAGCACGCAGGTTCCGTTCCGTTCTTCGAACACCATATATTTT.

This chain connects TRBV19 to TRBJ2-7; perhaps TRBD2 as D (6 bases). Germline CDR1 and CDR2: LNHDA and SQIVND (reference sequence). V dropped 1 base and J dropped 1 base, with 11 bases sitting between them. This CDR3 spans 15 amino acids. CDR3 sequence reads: CASSIGGGASYEQYF. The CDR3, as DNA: TGTGCCAGTAGTATAGGAGGAGGGGCGTCCTACGAGCAGTACTTC. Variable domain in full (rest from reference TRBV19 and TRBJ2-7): DGGITQSPKYLFRKEGQNVTLSCEQNLNHDAMYWYRQDPGQGLRLIYYSQIVNDFQKGDIAEGYSVSREKKESFPLTVTSAQKNPTAFYLCASSIGGGASYEQYFGPGTRLTVT.

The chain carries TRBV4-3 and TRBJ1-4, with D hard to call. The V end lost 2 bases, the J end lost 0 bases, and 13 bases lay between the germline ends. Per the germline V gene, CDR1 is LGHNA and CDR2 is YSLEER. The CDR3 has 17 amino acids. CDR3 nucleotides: TGCGCCAGCAGCCAATACTACAGTGAAGCAACTAATGAAAAACTGTTTTTT. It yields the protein CASSQYYSEATNEKLFF.

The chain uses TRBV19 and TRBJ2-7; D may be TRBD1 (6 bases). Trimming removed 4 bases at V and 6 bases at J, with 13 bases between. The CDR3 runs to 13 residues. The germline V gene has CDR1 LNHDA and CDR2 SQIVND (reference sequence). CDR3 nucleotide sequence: TGTGCCAGTAGTACGAACAGGGAAAGCGAGCAGTACTTC. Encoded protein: CASSTNRESEQYF.

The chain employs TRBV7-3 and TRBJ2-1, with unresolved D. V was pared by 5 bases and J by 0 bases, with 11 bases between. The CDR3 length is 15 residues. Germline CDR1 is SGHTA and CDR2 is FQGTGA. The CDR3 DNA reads TGTGCCAGCAGCCCCAGTCGGAGCTCCTACAATGAGCAGTTCTTC. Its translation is CASSPSRSSYNEQFF.

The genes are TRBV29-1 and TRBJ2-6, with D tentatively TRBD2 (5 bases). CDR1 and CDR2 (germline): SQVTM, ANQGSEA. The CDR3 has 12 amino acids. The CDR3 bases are TGCCCCGGGGACTCTGGGGCCAACGTCCTGACTTTC. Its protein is CPGDSGANVLTF.

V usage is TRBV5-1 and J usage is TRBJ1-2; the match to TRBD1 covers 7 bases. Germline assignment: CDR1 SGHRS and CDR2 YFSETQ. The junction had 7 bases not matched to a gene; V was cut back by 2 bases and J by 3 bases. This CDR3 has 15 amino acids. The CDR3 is CASSFTGAVDYGYTF. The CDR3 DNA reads TGCGCCAGCAGCTTTACAGGGGCGGTCGACTATGGCTACACCTTC.

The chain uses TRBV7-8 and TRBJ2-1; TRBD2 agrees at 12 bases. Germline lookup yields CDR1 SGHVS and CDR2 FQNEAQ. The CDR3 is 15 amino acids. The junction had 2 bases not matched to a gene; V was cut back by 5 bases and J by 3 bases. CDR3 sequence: CASSILAGGYNEQFF. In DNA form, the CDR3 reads TGTGCCAGCAGCATACTAGCGGGGGGCTACAATGAGCAGTTCTTC.

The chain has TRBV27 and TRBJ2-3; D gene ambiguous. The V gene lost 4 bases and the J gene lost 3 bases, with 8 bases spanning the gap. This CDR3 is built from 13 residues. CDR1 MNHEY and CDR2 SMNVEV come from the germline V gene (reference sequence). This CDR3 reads CASSWSLTDTQYF. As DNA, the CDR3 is TGTGCCAGCAGTTGGTCGCTTACAGATACGCAGTATTTT.

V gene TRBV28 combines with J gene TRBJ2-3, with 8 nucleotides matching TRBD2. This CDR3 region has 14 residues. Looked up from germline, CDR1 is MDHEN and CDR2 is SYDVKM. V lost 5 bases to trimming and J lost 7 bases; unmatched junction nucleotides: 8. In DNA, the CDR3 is TGTGCCAGCAGTGCGGGAGGCCCACTACATACGCAGTATTTT. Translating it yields CASSAGGPLHTQYF.